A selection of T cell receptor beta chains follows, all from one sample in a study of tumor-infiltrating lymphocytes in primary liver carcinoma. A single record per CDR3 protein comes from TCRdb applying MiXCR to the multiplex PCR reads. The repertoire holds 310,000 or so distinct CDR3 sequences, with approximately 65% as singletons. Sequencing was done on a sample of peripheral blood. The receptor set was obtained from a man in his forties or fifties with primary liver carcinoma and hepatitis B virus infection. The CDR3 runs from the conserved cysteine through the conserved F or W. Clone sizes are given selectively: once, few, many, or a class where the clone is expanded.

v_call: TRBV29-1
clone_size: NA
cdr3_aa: CSARLSGAHNEQFF

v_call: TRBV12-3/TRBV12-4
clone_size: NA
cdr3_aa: CASRSPRGATTGPVYF

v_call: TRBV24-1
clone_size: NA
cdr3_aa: CATSDATALTDTQYF

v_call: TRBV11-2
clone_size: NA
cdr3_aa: CASSLQGISGRLDTQYF

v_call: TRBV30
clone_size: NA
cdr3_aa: CAWSNPGQGVVAFF

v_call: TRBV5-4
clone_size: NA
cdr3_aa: CASSPETGFDEQYF

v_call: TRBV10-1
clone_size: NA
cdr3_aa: CASSSTQIASSTDTQYF

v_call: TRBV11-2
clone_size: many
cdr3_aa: CASAGFSYEQYF

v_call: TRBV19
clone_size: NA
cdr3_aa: CASLSTTRELFF

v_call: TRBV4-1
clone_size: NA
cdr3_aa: CASSRTDRSLTDTQYF

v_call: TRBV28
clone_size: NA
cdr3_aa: CASLVGDGNQKGYTF

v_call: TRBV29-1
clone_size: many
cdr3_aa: CSVAKSHNEQFF

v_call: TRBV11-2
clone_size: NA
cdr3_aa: CASSSTPQGQGFWSVRINEQFF

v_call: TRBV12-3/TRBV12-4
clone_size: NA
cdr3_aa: CASSFRTPPAELFF

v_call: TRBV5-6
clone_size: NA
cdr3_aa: CASSSPAGGAVSGNTIYF

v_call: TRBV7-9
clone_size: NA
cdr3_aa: CASSLPGQSYEQYF

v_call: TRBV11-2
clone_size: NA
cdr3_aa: CASSTQVGNEQCF

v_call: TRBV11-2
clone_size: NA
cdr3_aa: CASSLVPGQTHEQYF

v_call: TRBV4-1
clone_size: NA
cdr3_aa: CASRGMGTEAFF

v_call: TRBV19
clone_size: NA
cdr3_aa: CASSISGKDGAQYF

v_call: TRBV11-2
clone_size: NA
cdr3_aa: CASSAGASGDGELFF

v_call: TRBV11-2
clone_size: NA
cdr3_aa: CPSSSPHYEQYF

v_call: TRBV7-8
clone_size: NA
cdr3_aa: CASSLKESGRARSTDTQYF

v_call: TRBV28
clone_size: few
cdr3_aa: CASSTAGTGGLKTQYF

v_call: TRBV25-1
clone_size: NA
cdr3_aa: CASQGWGIGNQPQHF

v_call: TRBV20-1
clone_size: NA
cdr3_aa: CSARDQGQGFADTQYF

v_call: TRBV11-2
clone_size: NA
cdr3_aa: CVSSLMAAYDQYF

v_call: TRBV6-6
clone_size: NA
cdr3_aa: CASSYLAGVVYEQYF

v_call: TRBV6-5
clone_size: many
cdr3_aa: CASSTGSGGSHEQYF

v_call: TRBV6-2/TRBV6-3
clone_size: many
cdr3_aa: CASSYRDQETQYF

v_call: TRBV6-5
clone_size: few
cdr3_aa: CASSYGLAESTDTQYF

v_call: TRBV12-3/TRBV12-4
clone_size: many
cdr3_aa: CASSTRDREDTEAFF

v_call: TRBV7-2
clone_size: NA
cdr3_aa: CASSLTQMETQYF

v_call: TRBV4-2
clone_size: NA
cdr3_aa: CASRQEGYERDLPDTQYF

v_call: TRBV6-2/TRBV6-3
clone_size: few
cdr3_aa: CASLDPQGNGYTF

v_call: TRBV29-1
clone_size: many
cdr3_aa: CSVGRPSGTDTQYF

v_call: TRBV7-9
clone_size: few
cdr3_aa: CASSVTGAAYEQYF

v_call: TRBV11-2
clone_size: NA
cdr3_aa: CASSAVDYEQYF

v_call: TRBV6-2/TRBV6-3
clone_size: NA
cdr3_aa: CVSTYKNQPQHF

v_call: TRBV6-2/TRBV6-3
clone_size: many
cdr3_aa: CASSLASGKNIQYF

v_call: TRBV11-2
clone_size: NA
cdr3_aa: CASVLAGGPFNEQLF

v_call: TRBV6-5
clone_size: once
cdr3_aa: CVSSYGTGGPSEQFF